One and the same sample provided the 10 T cell receptor beta chains below, sequenced in a study of T cells in women clearing cervical HPV infection. The assay was immunoSEQ multiplex PCR, and TCRdb's table has in-frame clones only and misses some. The listing records about 30,000 clones. The specimen was blood buffy coat. Source of these receptors: a woman between 18 and 75 years old with a cervical HPV16 infection that either progressed to CIN3+ or cleared (not recorded which).

A note on this clone: The read falls 3 residues short of the CDR3 end, and the missing part is taken from the germline J gene. This rearrangement joins TRBV20-1 to TRBJ2-6, with 8 bases lining up with TRBD1. The CDR3 extends over 15 amino acids. V lost 6 bases and J lost 1; bases outside the gene matches: 5. The germline gives CDR1 DFQATT, CDR2 SNEGSKA (reference sequence). Here the CDR3 reads CSAHRQGSGANVLTF. CDR3 DNA (partial): TGCAGTGCCCACCGACAGGGGTCTGGGGCCAACGTC.

As regards this clone: The junction does not match germline at one end; this may be a read error. The CDR3 is cut off 3 residues early in the read; its end comes from the germline J gene. Other DNA variants within this sample encode the same CDR3. The V and J genes are TRBV10-3 and TRBJ2-7; D assignment may be TRBD1 or TRBD2 (6 bases each). CDR3 size: 16 residues. Germline V gives CDR1 ENHRY, CDR2 SYGVKD. Incomplete CDR3 DNA: TGTGCAATCAGTGAGGGGGGCAGACCAGGGTTCTACGAG. It yields the protein CAISEGGRPGFYE. The full CDR3 protein reads CAISEGGRPGFYEQYF.

Comments on this clone: At one end, the junction sequence differs from germline, possibly due to a read error. The read ends 3 residues before the CDR3 terminus; that terminus is restored from the germline J gene. Distinct nucleotide sequences in the sample also encode this CDR3. The gene calls are TRBV19 and TRBJ1-3; no reliable D call. The germline V gene encodes CDR1 LNHDA and CDR2 SQIVND (reference sequence). CDR3 length equals 15 residues. This CDR3 reads CATQILDFSGNTIYF. Partial CDR3 DNA: TGTGCCACTCAGATTTTGGACTTCTCTGGAAACACA.

For this clone: Coverage ceases 3 residues before the CDR3 finishes, and the germline J gene fills in the end. The genes are TRBV12-3 or TRBV12-4 and TRBJ2-3; D is undetermined. Trimming pared 5 bases from V and 2 bases from J, leaving 17 bases between. The CDR3 has 16 residues. CDR3 residues: CASSPATSSPTDTQYF. CDR3 bases read: TGTGCCAGCAGTCCCGCGACGAGTAGCCCCACAGATACG.

As regards this clone: The DNA ends 3 residues before the CDR3 does, and the rest of the CDR3 is filled in from the germline J gene. The gene calls are TRBV12-3 or TRBV12-4 and TRBJ2-1, with D tentatively TRBD2 (6 bases). Trimming left V 3 bases short and J 4 bases short, with 16 bases between. The CDR3 is made up of 16 amino acids. Incomplete CDR3 DNA: TGTGCCAGCAGTTTTAGGGCGGGGAAACCATACAATGAG. Translated: CASSFRAGKPYNE. The entire CDR3 protein reads CASSFRAGKPYNEQFF.

Worth noting for this clone: The observed sequence ends 3 residues before the CDR3 terminus, with the missing tail filled in from the germline J gene. The gene calls are TRBV30 and TRBJ2-4; a possible D gene is TRBD2 (5 bases). This CDR3 region has 12 residues. Looked up from germline, CDR1 is GTSNPN and CDR2 is SVGIG (reference sequence). Incomplete CDR3 DNA: TGTGCCTCCCTCTCGGGGTCCTATGGT. Its translation is CASLSGSYG. The CDR3 as a whole reads CASLSGSYGQYF.

A word on this clone: The read ends 3 residues shy of where the CDR3 ends; the end is completed using the germline J gene. The chain has TRBV20-1 and TRBJ1-5; D is uncertain. This CDR3 spans 13 amino acids. Deletions cut 2 bases from V and 0 bases from J, with 5 bases between. Per germline, CDR1 DFQATT and CDR2 SNEGSKA (reference sequence). The CDR3 loop is CSARLNSNQPQHF. CDR3 DNA, as far as it was read: TGCAGTGCTAGACTTAATAGCAATCAGCCC.

Turning to this clone: The read terminates 3 residues before the CDR3 end, so the remaining end is supplied by the germline J gene. The V and J genes are TRBV13 and TRBJ2-4, with 9 bases matching TRBD1. CDR1 and CDR2 (germline): PRHDT, FYEKMQ (reference sequence). The CDR3 has 13 residues. CDR3 DNA, as far as it was read: TGTGCCAGCAGCCTGAGGACAGGGGAAGGT. Amino acid sequence: CASSLRTGEG. The whole CDR3 protein reads CASSLRTGEGQYF.

In regard to this clone: The CDR3 extends 3 residues past the end of the read, so its final part is completed from the germline J gene. The chain is built from TRBV5-1 and TRBJ2-7; possible D gene TRBD1, 5 bases. Per the germline V gene, CDR1 is SGHRS and CDR2 is YFSETQ. The V end lost 4 bases, the J end lost 4 bases, and 12 bases lay between the germline ends. This CDR3 spans 13 amino acids. The CDR3 is CASSPQGAYEQYF. CDR3 DNA (partial): TGCGCCAGCAGCCCTCAGGGTGCATACGAG.

Turning to this clone: The read finishes 3 residues shy of the CDR3 end, and the germline J gene is used to complete it. The chain combines TRBV19 with TRBJ1-4; perhaps TRBD1 as D (5 bases). Germline CDR1 is LNHDA and CDR2 is SQIVND (reference sequence). CDR3 length equals 15 residues. CDR3 sequence: CASSIPRAGANVLFF. The DNA read from the CDR3 is TGTGCCAGTAGTATTCCCAGGGCTGGGGCCAACGTA.